Here is one T cell receptor (beta chain) with its context. The record originates from a study of blood T cell repertoires in COVID-19. Study-wide background: Researchers got acute and convalescent COVID-19 samples from the United States, Italy and Spain.

Participants came from about two dozen US areas, aged about 18 to 100 years. Grouping used clinical history reported by participants in a survey and questionnaire. The method was immunoSEQ multiplex PCR; TCRdb's version includes in-frame clones alone and lacks a portion of them. The table includes roughly 280,000 clones, about 90% detected once. This TCR was sampled from a woman in her fifties or sixties who had recovered from COVID-19. Specimen: PBMCs or T cells enriched from blood (not recorded which).

CDR3 protein: CASSYGGGYGYTF. As DNA, the CDR3 is TGTGCCAGCAGTTACGGGGGGGGCTATGGCTACACCTTC. The chain carries TRBV6-5 and TRBJ1-2; a possible D gene is TRBD1 (5 bases). The germline V and J ends were trimmed by 2 bases and 4 bases, with 8 bases remaining between them. In germline, CDR1 is MNHEY, CDR2 SVGAGI. This CDR3 contains 13 residues.